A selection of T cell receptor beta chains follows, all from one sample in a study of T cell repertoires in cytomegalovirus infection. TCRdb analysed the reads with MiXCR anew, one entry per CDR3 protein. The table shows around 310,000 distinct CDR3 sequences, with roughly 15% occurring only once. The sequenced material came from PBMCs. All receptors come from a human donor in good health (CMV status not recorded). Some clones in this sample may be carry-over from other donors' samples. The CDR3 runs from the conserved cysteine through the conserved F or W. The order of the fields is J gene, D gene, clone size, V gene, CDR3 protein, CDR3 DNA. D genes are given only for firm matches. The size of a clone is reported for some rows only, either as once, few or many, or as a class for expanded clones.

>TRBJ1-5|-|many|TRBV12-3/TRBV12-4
CASAETPNQPQHF
TGTGCCAGCGCGGAGACACCTAATCAGCCCCAGCATTTT
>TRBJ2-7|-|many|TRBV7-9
CASSLAGGGPPSYEQYF
TGTGCCAGCAGCTTAGCGGGAGGGGGACCCCCCTCCTACGAGCAGTACTTC
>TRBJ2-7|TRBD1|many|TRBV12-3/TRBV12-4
CASSLQDRGLEQYF
TGTGCCAGCAGTTTGCAGGACAGGGGGCTCGAGCAGTACTTC
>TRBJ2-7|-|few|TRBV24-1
CATSDTGYEQYF
TGTGCCACCAGTGATACAGGGTACGAGCAGTACTTC
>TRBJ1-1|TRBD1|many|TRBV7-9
CASSAGQALNTEAFF
TGTGCCAGCAGCGCAGGACAGGCCTTAAACACTGAAGCTTTCTTT
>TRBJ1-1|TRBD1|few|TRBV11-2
CASSRWDREGLNTEAFF
TGTGCCAGCAGCCGTTGGGACAGGGAGGGATTGAACACTGAAGCTTTCTTT
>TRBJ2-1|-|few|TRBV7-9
CASGQLDAQFF
TGTGCCAGCGGCCAACTAGACGCGCAGTTCTTC
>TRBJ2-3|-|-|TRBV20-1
CSAGSGYGTDTQYF
TGCAGTGCTGGATCAGGGTATGGCACAGATACGCAGTATTTT
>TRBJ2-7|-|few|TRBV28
CASSFSGVHYEQYF
TGTGCCAGCAGTTTTTCAGGAGTCCATTACGAGCAGTACTTC
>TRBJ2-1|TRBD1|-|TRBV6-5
CASSLTGGFYNEQFF
TGTGCCAGCAGTCTCACAGGGGGCTTTTACAATGAGCAGTTCTTC
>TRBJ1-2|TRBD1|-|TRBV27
CASSLSAGGRGGYTF
TGTGCCAGCAGTTTATCCGCAGGGGGCAGGGGTGGCTACACCTTC
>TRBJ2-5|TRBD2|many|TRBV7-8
CASSSEVGTSTETQYF
TGTGCCAGCAGCTCGGAGGTGGGGACTAGTACAGAGACCCAGTACTTC
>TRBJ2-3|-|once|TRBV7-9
CASSLALIGSADTQYF
TGTGCCAGCAGCTTAGCTTTGATAGGGTCGGCAGATACGCAGTATTTT
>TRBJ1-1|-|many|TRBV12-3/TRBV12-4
CASSVNTGITEAFF
TGTGCCAGCAGTGTCAACACAGGGATCACTGAAGCTTTCTTT
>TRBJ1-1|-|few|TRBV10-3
CAISDSGLEAFF
TGTGCCATCAGTGATTCCGGGCTCGAAGCTTTCTTT
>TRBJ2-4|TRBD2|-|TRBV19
CASSIGLAAPLGIQYF
TGTGCCAGTAGTATTGGGCTAGCGGCCCCCCTTGGCATTCAGTACTTC
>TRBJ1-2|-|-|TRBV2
CASTVGHGYTF
TGTGCCAGCACTGTGGGACATGGCTACACCTTC
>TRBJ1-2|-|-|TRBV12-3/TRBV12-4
CAGKGGGLDYTF
TGTGCCGGAAAGGGGGGGGGGCTGGACTACACCTTC
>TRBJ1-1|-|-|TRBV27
CASMRNDKAFF
TGTGCCAGCATGAGGAACGACAAAGCTTTCTTT
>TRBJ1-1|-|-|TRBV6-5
CASRRGAGNTEAFF
TGTGCCAGCAGACGGGGGGCCGGCAACACTGAAGCTTTCTTT
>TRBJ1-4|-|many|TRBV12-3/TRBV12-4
CASSLNMNEKLFF
TGTGCCAGCAGTTTAAACATGAATGAAAAACTGTTTTTT
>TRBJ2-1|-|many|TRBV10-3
CAISESKKKHNEQFF
TGTGCCATCAGTGAGTCGAAGAAGAAACACAATGAGCAGTTCTTC
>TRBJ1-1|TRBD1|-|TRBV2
CASSEVPRTGSSWTEAFF
TGTGCCAGCAGTGAAGTTCCCCGGACAGGGAGTTCTTGGACTGAAGCTTTCTTT
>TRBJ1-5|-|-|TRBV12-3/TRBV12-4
CASSLELGGEGSNQPQHF
TGTGCCAGCAGTTTGGAGTTGGGAGGGGAGGGGAGCAATCAGCCCCAGCATTTT
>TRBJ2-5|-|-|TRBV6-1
CASRGNVPVRRETQYF
TGTGCCAGCAGGGGGAACGTCCCAGTCCGGAGAGAGACCCAGTACTTC
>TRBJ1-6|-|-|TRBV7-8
CASSLGTKGSPLHF
TGTGCCAGCAGCCTGGGGACAAAGGGTTCACCCCTCCACTTT
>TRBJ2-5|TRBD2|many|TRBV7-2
CASSRGSSVAGGLYQETQYF
TGTGCCAGCAGCCGGGGGTCGTCGGTAGCGGGGGGCCTGTACCAAGAGACCCAGTACTTC
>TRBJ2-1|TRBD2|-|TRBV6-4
CASGRGGNYNEQFF
TGTGCCAGCGGTCGCGGGGGGAATTACAATGAGCAGTTCTTC
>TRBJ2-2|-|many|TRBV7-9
CARTGNTGELFF
TGTGCCAGAACAGGGAACACCGGGGAGCTGTTTTTT
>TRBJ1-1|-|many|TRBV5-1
CASSLLGDEAFF
TGCGCCAGCAGCCTCCTCGGCGATGAAGCTTTCTTT
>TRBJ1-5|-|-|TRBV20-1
CSAITGGVNQPQHF
TGCAGTGCTATTACCGGAGGGGTCAATCAGCCCCAGCATTTT
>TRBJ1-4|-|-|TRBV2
CASSEEASSNEKLFF
TGTGCCAGCAGTGAAGAGGCATCAAGTAATGAAAAACTGTTTTTT
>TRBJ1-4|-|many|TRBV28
CASSLLAGTLTEKLFF
TGTGCCAGCAGTTTATTGGCCGGGACACTGACTGAAAAACTGTTTTTT
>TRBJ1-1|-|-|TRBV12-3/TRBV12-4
CASSLASGGTEAFF
TGTGCCAGCAGTTTAGCGTCGGGAGGGACTGAAGCTTTCTTT
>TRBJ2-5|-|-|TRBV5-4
CASSLVGTGRQETQYF
TGTGCCAGCAGCTTGGTTGGGACGGGAAGACAAGAGACCCAGTACTTC
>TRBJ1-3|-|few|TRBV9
CASSVNPYQSSGNTIYF
TGTGCCAGCAGCGTAAATCCCTACCAGAGCTCTGGAAACACCATATATTTT
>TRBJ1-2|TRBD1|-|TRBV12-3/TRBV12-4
CASSSGTGAFYGYTF
TGTGCCAGCAGTAGTGGGACAGGGGCTTTCTATGGCTACACCTTC
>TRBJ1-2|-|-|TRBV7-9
CASSFGGADYGYTF
TGTGCCAGCAGCTTTGGGGGGGCGGACTATGGCTACACCTTC
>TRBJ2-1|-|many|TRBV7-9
CASSADRNLVDNEQFF
TGTGCCAGCAGCGCCGACCGGAATTTGGTGGACAATGAGCAGTTCTTC
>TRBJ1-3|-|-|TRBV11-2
CASSSRGNDWSGNTIYF
TGTGCCAGCAGCTCCCGGGGCAACGATTGGTCTGGAAACACCATATATTTT